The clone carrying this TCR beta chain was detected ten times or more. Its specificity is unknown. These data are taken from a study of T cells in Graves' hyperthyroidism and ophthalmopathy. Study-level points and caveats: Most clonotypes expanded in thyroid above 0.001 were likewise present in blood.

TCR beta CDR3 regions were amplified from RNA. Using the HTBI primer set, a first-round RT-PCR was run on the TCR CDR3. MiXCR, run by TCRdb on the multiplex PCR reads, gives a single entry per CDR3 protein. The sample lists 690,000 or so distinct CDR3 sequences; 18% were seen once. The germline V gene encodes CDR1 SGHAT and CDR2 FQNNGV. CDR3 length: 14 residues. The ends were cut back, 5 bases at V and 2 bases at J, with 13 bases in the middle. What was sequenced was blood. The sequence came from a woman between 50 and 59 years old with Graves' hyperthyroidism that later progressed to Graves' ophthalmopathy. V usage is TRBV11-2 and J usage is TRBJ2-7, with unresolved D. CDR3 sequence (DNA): TGTGCCAGCAGCCCCAACATAATCCCCTACGAGCAGTACTTC. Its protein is CASSPNIIPYEQYF.